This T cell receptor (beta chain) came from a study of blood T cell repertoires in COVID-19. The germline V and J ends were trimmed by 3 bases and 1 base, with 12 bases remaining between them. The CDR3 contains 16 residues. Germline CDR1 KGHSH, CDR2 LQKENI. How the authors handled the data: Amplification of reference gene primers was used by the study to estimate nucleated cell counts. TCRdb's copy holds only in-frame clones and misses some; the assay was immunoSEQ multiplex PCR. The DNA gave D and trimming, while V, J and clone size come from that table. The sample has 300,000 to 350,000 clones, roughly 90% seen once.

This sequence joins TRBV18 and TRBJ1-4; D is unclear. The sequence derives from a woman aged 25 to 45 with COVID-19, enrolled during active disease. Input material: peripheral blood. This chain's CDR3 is CASSPRVLVTNEKLFF. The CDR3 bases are TGTGCCAGCTCACCGAGGGTGTTGGTAACTAATGAAAAACTGTTTTTT.